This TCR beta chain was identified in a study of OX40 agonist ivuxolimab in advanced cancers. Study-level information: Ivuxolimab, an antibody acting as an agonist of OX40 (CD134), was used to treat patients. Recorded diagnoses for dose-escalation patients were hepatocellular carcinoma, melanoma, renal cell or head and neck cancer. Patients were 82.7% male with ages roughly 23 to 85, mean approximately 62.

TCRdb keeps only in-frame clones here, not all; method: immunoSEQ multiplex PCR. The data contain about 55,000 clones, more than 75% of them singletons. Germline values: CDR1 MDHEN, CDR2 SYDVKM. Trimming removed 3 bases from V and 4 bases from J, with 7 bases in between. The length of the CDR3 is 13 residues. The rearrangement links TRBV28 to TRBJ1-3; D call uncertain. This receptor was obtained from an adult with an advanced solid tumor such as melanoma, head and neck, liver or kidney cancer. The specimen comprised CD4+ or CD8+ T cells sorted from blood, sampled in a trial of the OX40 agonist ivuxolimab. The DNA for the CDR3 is TGTGCCAGCAGTTTCCCCTCCGGAAACACCATATATTTT. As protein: CASSFPSGNTIYF.